What follows are 12 T cell receptor beta chains derived from one specimen sequenced in a study of blood T cells in healthy people across ages. Using a J-beta primer mix together with a sample-barcoded 5' primer, a second PCR was run for about 7 to 12 cycles. TCRdb processed the 5' RACE reads anew with MiXCR; each CDR3 protein has one entry. The table includes over a million distinct CDR3 sequences, approximately 59% detected once. The sequencing input was blood. Receptor source: a man between 18 and 29 years old in good health.

The CDR3 reads CSARTLQGVGNTIYF. CDR3 coding DNA: TGCAGTGCCAGAACCCTACAGGGGGTCGGAAACACCATATATTTT. This chain connects TRBV20-1 to TRBJ1-3; 8 bases align to TRBD1. Germline trimming cut 6 bases from V and 4 bases from J; bases unmatched to any gene: 11. The germline V gene has CDR1 DFQATT and CDR2 SNEGSKA (reference sequence). CDR3 length: 15 amino acids.

The chain combines TRBV28 with TRBJ1-1; no clear D. Trimming cost V 2 bases and J 1 base, with 5 bases left between them. The germline V gene encodes CDR1 MDHEN and CDR2 SYDVKM. CDR3 length: 13 amino acids. This CDR3 is CASSLMANTEAFF. The CDR3 region has the DNA TGTGCCAGCAGTTTAATGGCGAACACTGAAGCTTTCTTT.

The chain joins TRBV7-6 to TRBJ2-1, with D perhaps matching TRBD1 or TRBD2 (6 bases each). Germline V gives CDR1 SGHVS, CDR2 FNYEAQ. Trimming removed 3 bases at V and 8 bases at J, with 11 bases between. CDR3 length: 13 residues. This CDR3 reads CASSFGGQDEQFF. DNA for the CDR3: TGTGCCAGCAGCTTTGGGGGGCAGGATGAGCAGTTCTTC.

The chain employs TRBV7-2 and TRBJ1-5, with a weak D call TRBD1 (6 bases). The germline V and J ends were trimmed by 1 base and 3 bases, with 16 bases remaining between them. Germline V gene sequence: CDR1 SGHTA, CDR2 FQGNSA. The CDR3 has 17 residues. DNA for the CDR3: TGTGCCAGCAGCTTAGGCCCCCCTGGGGGCCTCAATCAGCCCCAGCATTTT. It encodes CASSLGPPGGLNQPQHF.

This clonotype was recorded many times. This rearrangement joins TRBV7-9 to TRBJ2-1; D unresolved. The germline V gene has CDR1 SEHNR and CDR2 FQNEAQ (reference sequence). CDR3 length: 10 amino acids. Trimming removed 6 bases at V and 7 bases at J, with 4 bases between. The CDR3 sequence is CASSRNEQFF. CDR3 DNA: TGTGCCAGCAGTCGGAATGAGCAGTTCTTC.

The chain recombines TRBV11-2 with TRBJ1-3; TRBD1 matches at 7 bases. Germline V CDR1 and CDR2: SGHAT, FQNNGV. Trimming removed 1 base from V and 2 bases from J; junction bases left unmatched: 2. CDR3 length: 15 amino acids. The chain's CDR3 is CASSLAQGAGNTIYF. The CDR3 DNA follows: TGTGCCAGCAGCTTAGCTCAGGGGGCTGGAAACACCATATATTTT.

The DNA of the CDR3 is TGCGCCAGCAGCAACGTCCAGGACAGTGAAAAACTGTTTTTT. It specifies CASSNVQDSEKLFF. The gene calls are TRBV5-1 and TRBJ1-4; D perhaps matches TRBD1 (6 bases). This CDR3 is built from 14 residues. V lost 4 bases to trimming and J lost 7 bases, with 14 bases between them. Germline CDR1 and CDR2: SGHRS and YFSETQ. Based on the CDR3 plus reference TRBV5-1 and TRBJ1-4, the full variable domain is KAGVTQTPRYLIKTRGQQVTLSCSPISGHRSVSWYQQTPGQGLQFLFEYFSETQRNKGNFPGRFSGRQFSNSRSEMNVSTLELGDSALYLCASSNVQDSEKLFFGSGTQLSVL.

This chain connects TRBV30 to TRBJ1-1; a weak D match, TRBD1 (6 bases). The germline V gene encodes CDR1 GTSNPN and CDR2 SVGIG (reference sequence). The ends were cut back, 2 bases at V and 4 bases at J, with 8 bases in the middle. The CDR3 runs to 12 residues. CDR3 residues: CAWSHRVTEAFF. The CDR3 DNA sequence: TGTGCCTGGAGTCACAGGGTCACTGAAGCTTTCTTT. The whole variable domain, remainder taken from reference TRBV30 and TRBJ1-1, is SQTIHQWPATLVQPVGSPLSLECTVEGTSNPNLYWYRQAAGRGLQLLFYSVGIGQISSEVPQNLSASRPQDRQFILSSKKLLLSDSGFYLCAWSHRVTEAFFGQGTRLTVV.

This clonotype was recorded only once. J is TRBJ1-1 and V is TRBV6-2 or TRBV6-3; the match to TRBD1 covers 12 bases. With V trimmed by 0 bases and J by 1 base, 3 bases remained unmatched. Germline V CDR1 and CDR2: MNHEY, SVGEGT. The CDR3 has 17 residues. The CDR3 nucleotides read TGTGCCAGCAGTTACTCGGGACAGGGGGCAGAGAACACTGAAGCTTTCTTT. It specifies CASSYSGQGAENTEAFF.

J is TRBJ2-5 and V is TRBV7-2; D assignment may be TRBD1 or TRBD2 (5 bases each). Looked up from germline, CDR1 is SGHTA and CDR2 is FQGNSA. V was clipped by 6 bases and J by 3 bases, with 11 bases between them. This CDR3 is built from 13 residues. CDR3 amino acids: CASSRRGEETQYF. CDR3 nucleotides: TGTGCCAGCAGTCGACGAGGGGAAGAGACCCAGTACTTC.

The chain recombines TRBV3-1 with TRBJ2-1; the match to TRBD2 covers 7 bases. J gave up 9 bases and V 3 bases, and 8 bases lay outside the gene matches. CDR3 length: 14 amino acids. Germline CDR1 is LGHDT and CDR2 is YNNKEL (reference sequence). The CDR3 DNA reads TGTGCCAGCAGCCAGGCGGGAGCGGGCATTGAGCAGTTCTTC. Residues: CASSQAGAGIEQFF.

Only a few counts were recorded for this clonotype. The rearrangement links TRBV5-1 to TRBJ2-3, with 7 bases lining up with TRBD1. Germline values: CDR1 SGHRS, CDR2 YFSETQ. CDR3 length: 15 amino acids. V was clipped by 2 bases and J by 6 bases; unmatched bases: 9. The CDR3 coding sequence is TGCGCCAGCAGCTTAGTGACAGGGAGTGTGGATACGCAGTATTTT. Translation: CASSLVTGSVDTQYF.